The entry that follows covers one T cell receptor beta chain sequence. The data were obtained in a study of Ad26.COV2.S vaccination and SARS-CoV-2 variants. Study summary: Donor allocation was to the COV1001 Ad26.COV2.S trial arm. By the intramuscular route, Ad26.COV2.S was given once, or twice 56 days apart.

Treatment specified: approximately 18 received Ad26.COV2.S at low or high dose, single or two shots; roughly 5 received placebo; per-sample allocation not given. Material that was analyzed had been drawn on day 63 after the first vaccine or placebo injection. Produced via immunoSEQ multiplex PCR; TCRdb's table is partial and in-frame only. The sample contains around 300,000 clones, 90% of which appear only once. This CDR3 comprises 16 residues. CDR1 is SGHNT and CDR2 is YYREEE in the germline V gene (reference sequence). With 3 bases removed from V and 0 bases from J, the gap between germline ends came to 13 bases.

The sequence derives from a person between 18 and 59 years old who received the Ad26.COV2.S COVID-19 vaccine or a placebo. The input for sequencing was peripheral blood, taken in a trial of Ad26.COV2.S vaccine versus placebo. The chain couples TRBV5-4 to TRBJ1-5, with D perhaps TRBD1 (5 bases). The CDR3 DNA follows: TGTGCCAGCAGCTGGGGTGGAGACAGTAGCAATCAGCCCCAGCATTTT. Translation: CASSWGGDSSNQPQHF.